Described below is a single TCR beta chain sequence and its context. Profiling relied on immunoSEQ multiplex PCR, and the TCRdb table lists in-frame clones only, not all of them. The sample yields 99,000 or so clones, 75% to 90% seen once. This entry belongs to a study of T cell clones after liver transplantation. Study background: Immunosuppression withdrawal was tried within 2 years after liver transplantation in this trial. Without induction therapy, subjects received standard immunosuppression until 12-24 months post-transplant. Timepoints were pre-transplant, pre-withdrawal, and after withdrawal was completed or failed.

Germline V lookup: CDR1 MNHEY, CDR2 SVGAGI. J lost 1 base, V lost 4 bases, and 4 bases had no gene match. CDR3 length: 15 residues. V usage is TRBV6-5 and J usage is TRBJ1-1, with TRBD1 identical over 9 bases. Specimen: CD4+ T cells from blood, collected before liver transplant. The receptor was isolated from a human donor who received a liver transplant. The CDR3 DNA is TGTGCCAGCAGTTGGAGGACAGGGGCGAACACTGAAGCTTTCTTT. This sequence encodes CASSWRTGANTEAFF.